Below, 16 T cell receptor beta chains from the same sample are listed, as sequenced in a study of cytomegalovirus exposure and HLA in healthy donors. PCR was performed using 60 Vbeta and 13 Jbeta primers. Profiled with immunoSEQ multiplex PCR; TCRdb holds only in-frame clones, not every one. This sample's table has about 74,000 clones. Specimen: PBMCs. These receptors all stem from a female donor in good health and CMV-seropositive.

The chain recombines TRBV4-1 with TRBJ1-2; D is unresolved. The CDR3 spans 13 residues. Germline V gene data show CDR1 as MGHRA and CDR2 as YSYEKL. With 4 bases removed from V and 10 bases from J, the gap between germline ends came to 16 bases. The CDR3 is CASSRAGGPNYTF. CDR3 sequence (DNA): TGCGCCAGCAGCCGAGCTGGAGGGCCCAACTACACCTTC.

The CDR3 DNA reads as TGTGCCAGCAGCCTCTTCGCGGGCGGGGGCGGACAGCCCCAGCATTTT. This sequence encodes CASSLFAGGGGQPQHF. V is TRBV4-2 and J is TRBJ1-5; tentative D call: TRBD1 (6 bases). The V gene's germline CDR1 is LGHNA and CDR2 YNFKEQ. V was clipped by 4 bases and J by 7 bases, with 20 bases between them. The CDR3 consists of 16 residues.

The rearrangement links TRBV9 to TRBJ2-7; D possibly corresponds to TRBD1 (5 bases). Looked up from germline, CDR1 is SGDLS and CDR2 is YYNGEE. V was clipped by 0 bases and J by 3 bases, with 13 bases between them. The CDR3 sequence is 15 residues long. The CDR3 nucleotides read TGTGCCAGCAGCGTAGGGGGCCACCCTGGCTACGAGCAGTACTTC. Amino acids: CASSVGGHPGYEQYF.

This chain links TRBV7-2 with TRBJ1-1; 9 nucleotides line up with TRBD1. Trimming at V came to 6 bases and at J to 2 bases, leaving 4 bases not matched to a gene. Germline values: CDR1 SGHTA, CDR2 FQGNSA. The CDR3 sequence is 14 residues long. This chain's CDR3 is CASRGGQGNTEAFF. CDR3 nucleotide sequence: TGTGCCAGCAGGGGGGGACAGGGAAACACTGAAGCTTTCTTT. Full variable domain (remainder filled in from reference TRBV7-2 and TRBJ1-1): GAGVSQSPSNKVTEKGKDVELRCDPISGHTALYWYRQSLGQGLEFLIYFQGNSAPDKSGLPSDRFSAERTGGSVSTLTIQRTQQEDSAVYLCASRGGQGNTEAFFGQGTRLTVV.

The chain combines TRBV18 with TRBJ2-3, with a tentative D call TRBD1 (6 bases). This CDR3 contains 16 residues. Looked up from germline, CDR1 is KGHSH and CDR2 is LQKENI. V gave up 2 bases and J gave up 4 bases, with 16 bases separating them. CDR3 sequence reads: CASSPSPGAPSDTQYF. The CDR3 DNA reads TGTGCCAGCTCACCATCCCCAGGGGCCCCCTCAGATACGCAGTATTTT.

The gene calls are TRBV28 and TRBJ2-5; D unclear. Germline V gene lookup returns CDR1 MDHEN and CDR2 SYDVKM. The germline V and J ends were trimmed by 4 bases and 0 bases, with 9 bases remaining between them. CDR3 length equals 14 residues. CDR3 region: CASSSQLYQETQYF. In DNA form, the CDR3 reads TGTGCCAGCAGTTCGCAACTGTACCAAGAGACCCAGTACTTC.

The genes are TRBV7-8 and TRBJ1-2, with D perhaps matching TRBD1 (6 bases). This CDR3 has 16 residues. V was shortened by 2 bases and J by 5 bases, with 18 bases between the two germline ends. Germline V lookup: CDR1 SGHVS, CDR2 FQNEAQ. CDR3 nucleotide sequence: TGTGCCAGCAGCTTATTGACAGGCCTAGCTTGGTATGGCTACACCTTC. Its translation is CASSLLTGLAWYGYTF.

The V call is TRBV4-1, the J call TRBJ1-3; 12 bases match TRBD1. CDR1 and CDR2 from the germline V gene are MGHRA and YSYEKL. The CDR3 covers 17 residues. Trimming cost V 3 bases and J 0 bases; bases outside gene matches: 3. CDR3 sequence (DNA): TGCGCCAGCAGCCAGGGGACAGGGGGCTACTCTGGAAACACCATATATTTT. Its protein is CASSQGTGGYSGNTIYF.

This sequence joins TRBV30 and TRBJ1-6; D not certain. Germline assignment: CDR1 GTSNPN and CDR2 SVGIG (reference sequence). This CDR3 region has 16 residues. V lost 0 bases to trimming and J lost 5 bases, with 14 bases between them. The CDR3 region has the DNA TGTGCCTGGAGTGTTTTCGGGGTACACCATAATTCACCCCTCCACTTT. This translates into CAWSVFGVHHNSPLHF. Full variable domain (remainder filled in from reference TRBV30 and TRBJ1-6): SQTIHQWPATLVQPVGSPLSLECTVEGTSNPNLYWYRQAAGRGLQLLFYSVGIGQISSEVPQNLSASRPQDRQFILSSKKLLLSDSGFYLCAWSVFGVHHNSPLHFGNGTRLTVT.

The rearrangement uses TRBV6-1 and TRBJ1-2, with 9 bases fitting TRBD1. Germline V gene lookup returns CDR1 MNHNS and CDR2 SASEGT. The CDR3 runs to 15 residues. Trimming removed 7 bases from V and 0 bases from J; junction bases left unmatched: 6. The CDR3 loop reads CASTIRDRANYGYTF. CDR3 nucleotides: TGTGCCAGCACGATCCGGGACAGGGCTAACTATGGCTACACCTTC.

The genes are TRBV18 and TRBJ1-2; 8 bases match TRBD1. This CDR3 has 14 amino acids. J gave up 11 bases and V 2 bases, and 10 bases lay outside the gene matches. The germline gives CDR1 KGHSH, CDR2 LQKENI. CDR3: CASSPIATGDSYTF. CDR3 in DNA: TGTGCCAGCTCACCAATTGCGACAGGGGATAGTTACACCTTC.

The chain couples TRBV5-1 to TRBJ2-2; D not certain. Trimming shortened V by 0 bases and J by 5 bases, and 8 bases separated the two germline ends. Germline-derived CDR1 and CDR2 are SGHRS and YFSETQ. The CDR3 runs to 14 residues. CDR3 residues: CASSLGLQTGELFF. CDR3 nucleotide sequence: TGCGCCAGCAGCTTGGGACTTCAAACCGGGGAGCTGTTTTTT.

The chain is built from TRBV18 and TRBJ1-5; 8 positions agree with TRBD1. CDR1 and CDR2 (germline): KGHSH, LQKENI. The CDR3 is made up of 15 amino acids. Trimming took 8 bases from V and 7 from J; bases not matched to a gene: 13. CDR3 region: CASHTTGTGIQPQHF. The DNA for the CDR3 is TGTGCCAGCCATACCACCGGGACAGGTATCCAGCCCCAGCATTTT.

The chain recombines TRBV6-1 with TRBJ1-4; a weak D match, TRBD1 (6 bases). The CDR3 consists of 14 residues. Germline V gene lookup returns CDR1 MNHNS and CDR2 SASEGT. V dropped 4 bases and J dropped 6 bases, with 12 bases sitting between them. Written as DNA, the CDR3 is TGTGCCAGCAGTGCTGGACAGACCTATGAAAAACTGTTTTTT. It codes for CASSAGQTYEKLFF.

The genes are TRBV18 and TRBJ1-5; perhaps TRBD1 as D (6 bases). This CDR3 comprises 14 residues. The V gene lost 4 bases and the J gene lost 6 bases, with 13 bases spanning the gap. Germline V lookup: CDR1 KGHSH, CDR2 LQKENI. The CDR3 nucleotides are TGTGCCAGCTCACTCGAACAGGGAGTTCAGCCCCAGCATTTT. This sequence encodes CASSLEQGVQPQHF.

J is TRBJ2-7 and V is TRBV4-3, with D tentatively TRBD2 (6 bases). Trimming cost V 3 bases and J 2 bases, with 17 bases left between them. In germline, CDR1 is LGHNA, CDR2 YSLEER. The CDR3 loop spans 16 amino acids. Here the CDR3 DNA reads TGCGCCAGCAGCCAGGCCCCGGGACTGGGGACCTACGAGCAGTACTTC. Protein product: CASSQAPGLGTYEQYF.